This T cell receptor beta chain was observed in a study of response to subunit inactivated influenza vaccine. Study-wide results and caveats: That few new T cells are recruited by each seasonal influenza vaccination was the authors' suggestion.

This CDR3 is built from 14 residues. Germline V gives CDR1 SGHAT, CDR2 FQNNGV. The ends were cut back, 4 bases at V and 2 bases at J, with 10 bases in the middle. A note on this clonotype: Its antigen is not identified.

TCRdb fed the RT-PCR reads into MiXCR, producing one record per CDR3 protein. The table includes 650,000 to 800,000 distinct CDR3 sequences, approximately 15% detected once. The sequence was collected from a man aged 50 to 59 who received an inactivated influenza vaccine. The sequenced sample was PBMCs from blood, obtained approximately 15 days before vaccination. The V gene is TRBV11-2, the J gene TRBJ2-3, with D possibly being TRBD2 (5 bases). The CDR3 spells CASSSEGHTDTQYF. The CDR3 region has the DNA TGTGCCAGCAGCTCCGAGGGTCACACAGATACGCAGTATTTT. Complete variable domain (other parts from reference TRBV11-2 and TRBJ2-3): EAGVAQSPRYKIIEKRQSVAFWCNPISGHATLYWYQQILGQGPKLLIQFQNNGVVDDSQLPKDRFSAERLKGVDSTLKIQPAKLEDSAVYLCASSSEGHTDTQYFGPGTRLTVL.